The TCR beta chain under discussion was sequenced for a study of blood T cell repertoires in COVID-19. The germline V gene has CDR1 MNHEY and CDR2 SMNVEV (reference sequence). The CDR3 consists of 13 residues. Trimming removed 4 bases from V and 9 bases from J, with 10 bases in between. Generated by immunoSEQ multiplex PCR, the TCRdb table keeps only in-frame clones and is missing some. The data contain fewer than 350,000 clones, about 86% of them singletons. The specimen was PBMCs or T cells enriched from blood (not recorded which). V usage is TRBV27 and J usage is TRBJ1-6; D call uncertain. The clonotype was recovered from a woman between 40 and 55 years old with acute COVID-19. CDR3 bases: TGTGCCAGCAGTTACTCGACTAGTTCACCCCTCCACTTT. Translating gives CASSYSTSSPLHF.